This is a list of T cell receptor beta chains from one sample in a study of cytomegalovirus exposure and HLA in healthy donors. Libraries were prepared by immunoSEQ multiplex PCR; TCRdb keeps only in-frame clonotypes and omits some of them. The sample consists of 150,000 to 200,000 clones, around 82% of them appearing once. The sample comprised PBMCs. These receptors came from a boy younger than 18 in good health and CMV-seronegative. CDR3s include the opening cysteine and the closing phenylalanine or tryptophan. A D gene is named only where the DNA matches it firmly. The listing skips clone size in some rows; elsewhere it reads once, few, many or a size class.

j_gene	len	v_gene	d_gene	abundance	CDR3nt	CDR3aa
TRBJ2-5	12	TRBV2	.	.	TGTGCCAGCAGTGATCAGGAAGAGACCCAGTACTTC	CASSDQEETQYF
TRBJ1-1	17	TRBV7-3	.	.	TGTGCCAGCAGCTTAAGGCCCCAGGGTTTTCAACAGTCTGAAGCTTTCTTT	CASSLRPQGFQQSEAFF
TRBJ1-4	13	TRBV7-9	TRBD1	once	TGTGCCAGCAGTGACAGGGTGGACGAAAAACTGTTTTTT	CASSDRVDEKLFF
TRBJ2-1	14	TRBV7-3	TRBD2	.	TGTGCCAGCGCGATAGCGGGAGGGCCGAGTGAGCAGTTCTTC	CASAIAGGPSEQFF
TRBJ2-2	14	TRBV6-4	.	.	TGTGCCAGCAGTGCCGGGACGAACACCGGGGAGCTGTTTTTT	CASSAGTNTGELFF
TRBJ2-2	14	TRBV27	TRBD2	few	TGTGCCAGCCAAAGGGGAGGGGTCGGAGGGGAGCTGTTTTTT	CASQRGGVGGELFF
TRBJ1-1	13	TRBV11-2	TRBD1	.	TGTGCCAGCAGCCCCAGGGCCGCAGGGGGAGCTTTCTTT	CASSPRAAGGAFF
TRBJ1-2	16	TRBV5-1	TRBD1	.	TGCGCCAGCAGCCCGAGTTGGGACAGTACAATTTATGGCTACACCTTC	CASSPSWDSTIYGYTF
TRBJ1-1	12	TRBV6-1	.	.	TGTGCCAGCCTGCGAAGCGACACTGAAGCTTTCTTT	CASLRSDTEAFF
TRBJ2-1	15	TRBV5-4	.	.	TGTGCCAGCAGCTTGGAAAGCGGCGCGTACAATGAGCAGTTCTTC	CASSLESGAYNEQFF
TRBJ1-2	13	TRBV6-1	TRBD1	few	TGTGCCAGCAGGACAGGGGCTACCTATGGCTACACCTTC	CASRTGATYGYTF
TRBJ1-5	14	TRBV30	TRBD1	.	TGTGCCTGGAGTGGGGGACAGGAGGGGCAGCCCCAGCATTTT	CAWSGGQEGQPQHF
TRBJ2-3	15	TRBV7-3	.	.	TGTGCCAGCAGCTTAAATGGGGGGGGCAGGGATACGCAGTATTTT	CASSLNGGGRDTQYF
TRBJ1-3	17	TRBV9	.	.	TGTGCCAGCAGCGTAGAGCTTTTCGGGGGCTCTGGAAACACCATATATTTT	CASSVELFGGSGNTIYF
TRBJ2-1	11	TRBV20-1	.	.	TGCAGTGCCCTAGAAAAAGGTGAGCAGTTCTTC	CSALEKGEQFF
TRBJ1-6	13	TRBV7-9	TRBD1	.	TGTGCCAGCAGCTCCAACGATTTGACAGGGAAAGGTTTT	CASSSNDLTGKGF
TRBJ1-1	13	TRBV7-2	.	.	TGTGCCAGCAGCTTGAGCCTGAACACTGAAGCTTTCTTT	CASSLSLNTEAFF
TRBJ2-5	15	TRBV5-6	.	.	TGTGCCAGCAGCCAGCGGGGTGACAGGCAAGAGACCCAGTACTTC	CASSQRGDRQETQYF
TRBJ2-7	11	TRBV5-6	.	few	TGTGCCAGCAGCTCGCGATACGAGCAGTACTTC	CASSSRYEQYF
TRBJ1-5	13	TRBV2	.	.	TGTGCCAGCGGGGGGACGCCAAATCAGCCCCAGCATTTT	CASGGTPNQPQHF
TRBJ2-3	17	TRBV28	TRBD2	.	TGTGCCAGCAGTTTTTCTAGCGGGGGGACTAGCACAGATACGCAGTATTTT	CASSFSSGGTSTDTQYF
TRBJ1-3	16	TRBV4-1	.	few	TGCGCCAGCAGCCACGCTCAGGGGACCTCTGGAAACACCATATATTTT	CASSHAQGTSGNTIYF
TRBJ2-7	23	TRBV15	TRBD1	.	TGTGCCACCAGCAGAGATCTGGGACAGGGAATGGTGGCACTAAGCGGGGCCCGGGACGAGCAGTACTTC	CATSRDLGQGMVALSGARDEQYF
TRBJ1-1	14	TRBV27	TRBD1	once	TGTGCCAGCAGTCCCTCATCCAGGGGGGCTGAAGCTTTCTTT	CASSPSSRGAEAFF
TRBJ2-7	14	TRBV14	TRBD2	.	TGTGCCAGCAGCCACAGGGGACTAGCTTACGAGCAGTACTTC	CASSHRGLAYEQYF
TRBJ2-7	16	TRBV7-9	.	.	TGTGCCAGCAGCTTAGCCGGAAGTCACGTCGGGGACGAGCAGTACTTC	CASSLAGSHVGDEQYF
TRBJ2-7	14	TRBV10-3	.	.	TGTGCCATCAAACCGGAGCGGGTCTCCTACGAGCAGTACTTC	CAIKPERVSYEQYF
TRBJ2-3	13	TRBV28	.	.	TGTGCCAGCAGTACAGAATGGCCAGATACGCAGTATTTT	CASSTEWPDTQYF
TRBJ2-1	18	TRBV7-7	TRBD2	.	TGTGCTAGCAGCTTAGCGCCCGCGGGGGGTGGCTCCTACAATGAGCAGTTCTTC	CASSLAPAGGGSYNEQFF
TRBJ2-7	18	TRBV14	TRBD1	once	TGTGCCAGCAGCCAATATTGGCCCCCGGGACAGGCAACCTACGAGCAGTACTTC	CASSQYWPPGQATYEQYF
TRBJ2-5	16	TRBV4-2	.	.	TGTGCCAGCAGCCAAGTCTCGGGTGGACTCCAAGAGACCCAGTACTTC	CASSQVSGGLQETQYF
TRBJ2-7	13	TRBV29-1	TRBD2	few	TGCAGCGTCCGGGGGCGGGAGGGCTACGAGCAGTACTTC	CSVRGREGYEQYF
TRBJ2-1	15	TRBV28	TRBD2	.	TGTGCCAGCAGGGCAGGGACTAGCGGGAACAATGAGCAGTTCTTC	CASRAGTSGNNEQFF
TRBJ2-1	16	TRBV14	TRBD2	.	TGTGCCAGCAGCAGGAGACTAGCCCTAAGAGGCAATGAGCAGTTCTTC	CASSRRLALRGNEQFF
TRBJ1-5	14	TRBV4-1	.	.	TGCGCCGCAGCTCCTCTTTACAGGGCTCAGCCCCAGCATTTT	CAAAPLYRAQPQHF
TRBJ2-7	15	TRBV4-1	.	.	TGCGCCAGCAGCCAAGATGTGTTGACGGGTTACGAGCAGTACTTC	CASSQDVLTGYEQYF
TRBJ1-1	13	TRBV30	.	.	TGTGCCTGGAAGGGCAGGGGGAACACTGAAGCTTTCTTT	CAWKGRGNTEAFF
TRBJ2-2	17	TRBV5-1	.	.	TGCGCCAGCAGGGCGGGGGCCAGGGACGCGAACACCGGGGAGCTGTTTTTT	CASRAGARDANTGELFF
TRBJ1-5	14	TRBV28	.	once	TGTGCCAGCAGTTTAATGGAGACGGGGCAGCCCCAGCATTTT	CASSLMETGQPQHF
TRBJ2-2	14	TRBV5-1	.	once	TGCGCCAGCATGGGGCAGGGAGGCACCGGGGAGCTGTTTTTT	CASMGQGGTGELFF
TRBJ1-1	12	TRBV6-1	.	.	TGTGCCAGCCGCCCGCTAAACACTGAAGCTTTCTTT	CASRPLNTEAFF
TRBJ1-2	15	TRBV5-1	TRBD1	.	TGCGCCAGCAGCCCTAACCAGGGGGCGTACTATGGCTACACCTTC	CASSPNQGAYYGYTF
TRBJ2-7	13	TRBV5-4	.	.	TGTGCCAGCAGCGGATCAGGGGTCTACGAGCAGTACTTC	CASSGSGVYEQYF
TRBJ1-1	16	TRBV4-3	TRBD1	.	TGCGCCAGCAGCCATCAGGGGGCGGGGGCAAACACTGAAGCTTTCTTT	CASSHQGAGANTEAFF
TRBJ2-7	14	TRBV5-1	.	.	TGCGCCAGCAGCTTGGATGCGGCCGACTACGAGCAGTACTTC	CASSLDAADYEQYF
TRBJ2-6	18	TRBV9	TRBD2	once	TGTGCCAGCAGCGTAGCGGATGGGAGGGGCTCTGGGGCCAACGTCCTGACTTTC	CASSVADGRGSGANVLTF
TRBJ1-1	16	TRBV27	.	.	TGTGCCAGCAGCTCCCCGACGAGGGCGAAGAACACTGAAGCTTTCTTT	CASSSPTRAKNTEAFF
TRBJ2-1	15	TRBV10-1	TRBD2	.	TGCGCCAGCAGCCCCAGCGGGAAATCCTACAATGAGCAGTTCTTC	CASSPSGKSYNEQFF
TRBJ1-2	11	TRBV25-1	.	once	TGTGCCAGCACTGACAGTTTAGGCTACACCTTC	CASTDSLGYTF
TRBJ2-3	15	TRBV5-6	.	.	TGTGCCAGCAGGGCGAGGGGGAGGGCCACAGATACGCAGTATTTT	CASRARGRATDTQYF